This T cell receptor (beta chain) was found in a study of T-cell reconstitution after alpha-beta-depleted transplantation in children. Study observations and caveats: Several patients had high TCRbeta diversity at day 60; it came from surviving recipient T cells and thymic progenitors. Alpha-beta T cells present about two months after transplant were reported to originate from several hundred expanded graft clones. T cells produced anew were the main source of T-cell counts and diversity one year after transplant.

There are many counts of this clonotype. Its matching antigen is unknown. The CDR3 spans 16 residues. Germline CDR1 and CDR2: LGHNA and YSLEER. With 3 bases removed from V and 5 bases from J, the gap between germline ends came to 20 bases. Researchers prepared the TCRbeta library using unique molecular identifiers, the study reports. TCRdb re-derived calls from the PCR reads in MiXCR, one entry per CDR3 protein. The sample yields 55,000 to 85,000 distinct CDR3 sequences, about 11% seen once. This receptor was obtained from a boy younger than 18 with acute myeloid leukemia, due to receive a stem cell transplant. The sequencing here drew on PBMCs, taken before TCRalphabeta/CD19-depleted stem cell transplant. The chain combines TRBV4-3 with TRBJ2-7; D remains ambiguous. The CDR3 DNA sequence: TGCGCCAGCAGCCAGGGAAACCAGCGTACGGTCCACGAGCAGTACTTC. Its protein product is CASSQGNQRTVHEQYF.